The T cell receptor (beta chain) under discussion was sequenced for a study of neoadjuvant nivolumab and ipilimumab in lung cancer (dated by TCRdb to about 2020). A note on the overall study: Nivolumab was given at 3 mg/kg intravenously on days 1, 15 and 29, and the combination arm added ipilimumab 1 mg/kg on day 1 only. For each study arm, the primary endpoint of the trial was the rate of major pathologic response (MPR) in the intention-to-treat population. The trial treated just under 45 patients with operable NSCLC: approximately 23 were randomized to nivolumab monotherapy and 21 to nivolumab plus ipilimumab. The study compared TCR repertoires in pretherapy (baseline) peripheral blood with TCR repertoires in tumors resected at surgery after neoadjuvant immune checkpoint blockade. Matched pretherapy and resected tumor pairs were analyzed for seven patients: four treated with nivolumab and three with nivolumab plus ipilimumab.

Broader findings and caveats from the paper: There was no significant correlation between TCR clonality and pathologic tumor regression, and just a single major-pathologic-response sample was available for the clonality-regression analysis. Greater TCR richness and clonality were observed in resected tumors than in tumor-adjacent uninvolved lung, and increases were observed in more dual-therapy-treated tumors. From pretherapy to surgery, increases in tumor T-cell richness and clonality were observed in three of three dual-therapy tumors but in only two of four nivolumab-treated tumors. A positive correlation was observed between pretherapy blood TCR richness and richness in tumors resected after neoadjuvant therapy (Spearman R of about 0.83). A small number of samples underwent TCR sequencing.

The CDR3, cysteine through phenylalanine, is 15 amino acids long. The read is trimmed to its CDR3 DNA, 45 bases read in frame from base 1. Relative to germline, V is missing 2 bases and J is missing 7 bases, with 7 bases of the junction outside any gene match. Taken from the germline V gene, the CDR1 and CDR2 loops are SGHAT and FQNNGV. The time point label corresponds to: pretherapy, before neoadjuvant immune checkpoint inhibitors. The samples were obtained from NEOSTAR, a phase 2 randomized trial that tested neoadjuvant nivolumab or nivolumab plus ipilimumab, followed by surgery, in operable NSCLC. About this clone: The specificity of this receptor is unknown. There are no base qualities to consult, and no much larger clone falls within one base.

The library was obtained by the immunoSEQ multiplex PCR assay. In the paper's pipeline: Repertoires were summarized by richness and clonality, and significantly expanded and contracted clones were identified between pre- and post-therapy samples. TCRdb took this table from immuneACCESS and kept in-frame rearrangements with V and J called. Such tables lack part of the clones; where checked against another copy, unresolved V genes explain under half of the gap, and the rest is unexplained. Clonal size and the V and J genes are those of that table, whereas D and trimming came from the DNA. The sample table records approximately 19,000 clones; 87% of these occur just once. The ten most abundant clones make up around 2.1% of the sample.

Sample: peripheral blood, taken before neoadjuvant nivolumab, alone or with ipilimumab. This receptor was taken from an adult with non-small cell lung cancer. This chain is built from TRBV11-2 and TRBJ2-1; 8 middle bases align to TRBD2. The CDR3 amino acid sequence is: CASSLWAGGGNEQFF. The nucleotide sequence is TGTGCCAGCAGCTTATGGGCGGGAGGAGGAAATGAGCAGTTCTTC.